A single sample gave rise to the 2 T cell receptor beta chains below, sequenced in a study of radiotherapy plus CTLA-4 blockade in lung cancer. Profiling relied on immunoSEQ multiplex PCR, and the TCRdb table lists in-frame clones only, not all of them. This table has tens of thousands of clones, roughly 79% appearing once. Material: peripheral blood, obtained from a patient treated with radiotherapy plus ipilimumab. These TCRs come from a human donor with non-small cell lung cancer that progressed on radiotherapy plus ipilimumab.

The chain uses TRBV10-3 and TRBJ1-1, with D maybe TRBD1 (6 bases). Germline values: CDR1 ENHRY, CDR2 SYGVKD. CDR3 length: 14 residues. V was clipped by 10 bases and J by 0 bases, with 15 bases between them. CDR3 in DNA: TGTGCCACCGAGACAGGAGCCCTGAACACTGAAGCTTTCTTT. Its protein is CATETGALNTEAFF.

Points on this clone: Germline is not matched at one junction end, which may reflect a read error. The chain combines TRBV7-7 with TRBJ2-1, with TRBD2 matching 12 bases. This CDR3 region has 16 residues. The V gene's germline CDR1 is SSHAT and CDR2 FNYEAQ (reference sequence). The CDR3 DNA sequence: TGTGCTAGCAGCTTAGATCTAGCGGGAGGGAGGTATGAGCAGTTCTTC. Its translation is CASSLDLAGGRYEQFF.